The entry that follows covers one T cell receptor beta chain sequence. The antigen is not known. The sample's treatment: oral pan-JAK inhibitor, 5-10 mg twice daily. RNA, once extracted, was reverse transcribed into cDNA for use as the sequencing template. Only in-frame clones appear in the TCRdb table, and some are missing; sequencing was by immunoSEQ multiplex PCR. The sample consists of some 150,000 clones, 58% of them appearing once. This record belongs to a study of CD8+ T cells in alopecia areata. Study-wide results and caveats: Normal scalp had lower clonality than lesional scalp, with alopecia totalis/universalis lesions showing this most strongly.

Looked up from germline, CDR1 is SGHVS and CDR2 is FQNEAQ. The trim removed 5 bases at V and 0 bases at J, leaving 6 bases unmatched. The CDR3 length is 17 residues. The clonotype originates from a human donor with alopecia areata. Sequencing used CD4+ T cells sorted from blood, obtained at roughly week 55, from a patient treated with tofacitinib. This sequence joins TRBV7-8 and TRBJ2-3; 12 bases map to TRBD2. CDR3 nucleotides: TGTGCCAGCAGCGCAACTAGCGGGGGGACCAGCACAGATACGCAGTATTTT. It yields the protein CASSATSGGTSTDTQYF.